The 22 T cell receptor beta chains listed next were all sequenced from one sample in a study of cytomegalovirus exposure and HLA in healthy donors. The primer mix had 60 Vbeta and 13 Jbeta primers. Some clones are missing from TCRdb's copy, which holds only in-frame ones; the method was immunoSEQ multiplex PCR. The sample table includes roughly 65,000 clones. The sequenced sample was PBMCs. The receptor source for this set is a boy between 10 and 17 years old in good health and CMV-seronegative.

The rearrangement links TRBV5-4 to TRBJ2-5, with 10 bases matching TRBD2. The germline gives CDR1 SGHNT, CDR2 YYREEE (reference sequence). V lost 2 bases and J lost 0; bases outside the gene matches: 4. CDR3 length: 16 amino acids. CDR3 bases: TGTGCCAGCAGCTTACAACTAGCGGGGTACCAAGAGACCCAGTACTTC. This codes for CASSLQLAGYQETQYF.

This chain links TRBV11-1 with TRBJ2-3; 7 bases align to TRBD1. The CDR3 extends over 15 amino acids. Trimming took 6 bases from V and 1 from J; bases not matched to a gene: 7. Germline CDR1 SGHAT, CDR2 FQDESV (reference sequence). For the CDR3, the DNA is TGTGCCAGCAGGATGACAGGGAGTGGCACAGATACGCAGTATTTT. Protein: CASRMTGSGTDTQYF.

The chain combines TRBV14 with TRBJ2-3, with a possible D match to TRBD2 (5 bases). The length of the CDR3 is 15 residues. CDR1 is SGHDN, CDR2 FVKESK, per germline. The V end was cut by 1 base, the J end by 2 bases, with 10 bases between. As DNA, the CDR3 is TGTGCCAGCAGCCAAGCGGGAAGACCCACAGATACGCAGTATTTT. Residues: CASSQAGRPTDTQYF. Based on the CDR3 plus reference TRBV14 and TRBJ2-3, the full variable domain is EAGVTQFPSHSVIEKGQTVTLRCDPISGHDNLYWYRRVMGKEIKFLLHFVKESKQDESGMPNNRFLAERTGGTYSTLKVQPAELEDSGVYFCASSQAGRPTDTQYFGPGTRLTVL.

V usage is TRBV5-5 and J usage is TRBJ1-4; the D is unclear. V lost 7 bases and J 5 bases, leaving 3 bases between the germline ends. The CDR3 runs to 10 residues. Germline V gene lookup returns CDR1 SGHKS and CDR2 YYEKEE (reference sequence). CDR3 residues: CASPNEKLFF. The CDR3 region has the DNA TGTGCCAGCCCGAATGAAAAACTGTTTTTT.

V and J are TRBV5-4 and TRBJ2-1; D might be TRBD2 (6 bases). Trimming removed 7 bases at V and 1 base at J, with 15 bases between. The CDR3 sequence is 15 residues long. CDR1 and CDR2 from the germline V gene are SGHNT and YYREEE (reference sequence). CDR3 coding DNA: TGTGCCAGCGGGAGGTCGACTAGATCCTACAATGAGCAGTTCTTC. Amino acid sequence: CASGRSTRSYNEQFF.

This chain joins TRBV9 and TRBJ2-5; 11 bases fit TRBD2. Germline-derived CDR1 and CDR2 are SGDLS and YYNGEE. V shed 4 bases, J shed 5 bases, and the junction held 13 bases outside the gene matches. The CDR3 totals 17 residues. CDR3 nucleotides: TGTGCCAGCAGCCCCCCGTTAGCGGGAGGGCCTCGGGAGACCCAGTACTTC. Translated: CASSPPLAGGPRETQYF.

This chain links TRBV4-2 with TRBJ2-2, with D possibly being TRBD1 (6 bases). This CDR3 has 18 amino acids. The V and J ends lost 11 bases and 3 bases respectively, with 28 bases between them. Germline values: CDR1 LGHNA, CDR2 YNFKEQ. The CDR3 DNA reads TGTGCCTCCAGGCAGGACCAAACAGGGTTTCGGGACACCGGGGAGCTGTTTTTT. This translates into CASRQDQTGFRDTGELFF.

This chain links TRBV30 with TRBJ2-1; 12 bases align to TRBD2. Germline assignment: CDR1 GTSNPN and CDR2 SVGIG (reference sequence). V dropped 0 bases and J dropped 10; count of bases not matched to a gene: 13. The CDR3 length is 17 residues. CDR3 loop: CAWSVTRTSGIAWEQFF. Here the CDR3 DNA reads TGTGCCTGGAGTGTAACGAGGACTAGCGGGATTGCGTGGGAGCAGTTCTTC.

This chain connects TRBV7-9 to TRBJ2-3, with 7 bases lining up with TRBD2. The CDR3 extends over 12 amino acids. Per germline, CDR1 SEHNR and CDR2 FQNEAQ (reference sequence). V lost 8 bases, J lost 4 bases, and 3 bases stayed unmatched. CDR3 bases: TGTGCCAGCCGGACTAGTTCAGATACGCAGTATTTT. This codes for CASRTSSDTQYF.

The CDR3: CASSQVGGRYTEAFF. The CDR3 bases are TGTGCCAGCAGCCAAGTTGGGGGCAGATATACTGAAGCTTTCTTT. The chain couples TRBV14 to TRBJ1-1; a possible D gene is TRBD1 (6 bases). The length of the CDR3 is 15 residues. Trimming left V 1 base short and J 5 bases short, with 14 bases between. Germline CDR1 is SGHDN and CDR2 is FVKESK.

The chain joins TRBV5-1 to TRBJ2-7; a possible D gene is TRBD1 (6 bases). The CDR3 has 14 residues. Germline CDR1 SGHRS, CDR2 YFSETQ. The V gene lost 3 bases and the J gene lost 1 base, with 11 bases spanning the gap. CDR3 residues: CASSSTTGSYEQYF. CDR3 DNA: TGCGCCAGCAGCTCCACGACAGGATCCTACGAGCAGTACTTC.

The V and J genes are TRBV12-5 and TRBJ1-5; a weak D match, TRBD1 (6 bases). Germline V lookup: CDR1 LGHNT, CDR2 FRNRAP. This CDR3 has 18 residues. Trimming removed 0 bases from V and 0 bases from J, with 15 bases in between. The CDR3 loop is CASGLVAIWTDSNQPQHF. The CDR3 DNA reads as TGTGCTAGTGGTTTGGTGGCCATTTGGACAGATAGCAATCAGCCCCAGCATTTT.

The chain carries TRBV27 and TRBJ2-7; D perhaps matches TRBD1 (6 bases). This CDR3 has 13 residues. Trimming left V 8 bases short and J 0 bases short, with 11 bases between. CDR1 and CDR2 (germline): MNHEY, SMNVEV (reference sequence). CDR3 bases: TGTGCCAGCCGACCGGGACACTCCTACGAGCAGTACTTC. This translates into CASRPGHSYEQYF.

The chain uses TRBV5-1 and TRBJ1-1; the D is unclear. V was cut by 3 bases and J by 4 bases, with 16 bases left in between. Germline lookup yields CDR1 SGHRS and CDR2 YFSETQ. This CDR3 spans 15 amino acids. The CDR3 coding sequence is TGCGCCAGCAGCTACAATGGGGAGGAAGGCACTGAAGCTTTCTTT. Encoded protein: CASSYNGEEGTEAFF.

V gene TRBV6-1 combines with J gene TRBJ2-7; D is unresolved. CDR3 size: 15 residues. Germline V lookup: CDR1 MNHNS, CDR2 SASEGT. V lost 6 bases and J 3 bases, leaving 18 bases between the germline ends. The CDR3 region is CASRADRGPDYEQYF. CDR3 DNA sequence: TGTGCCAGCAGGGCAGACCGAGGCCCAGACTACGAGCAGTACTTC.

This rearrangement joins TRBV5-1 to TRBJ2-5; 9 nucleotides line up with TRBD2. Losses at the gene ends were 2 bases for V and 4 bases for J; bases not matched to a gene: 6. Per germline, CDR1 SGHRS and CDR2 YFSETQ. This CDR3 is 15 amino acids long. CDR3 residues: CASSFSGGVGETQYF. In nucleotides, the CDR3 is TGCGCCAGCAGCTTTAGCGGGGGTGTGGGAGAGACCCAGTACTTC. Full variable domain (rest looked up from reference TRBV5-1 and TRBJ2-5): KAGVTQTPRYLIKTRGQQVTLSCSPISGHRSVSWYQQTPGQGLQFLFEYFSETQRNKGNFPGRFSGRQFSNSRSEMNVSTLELGDSALYLCASSFSGGVGETQYFGPGTRLLVL.

The genes are TRBV30 and TRBJ1-1; D is undetermined. Germline CDR1 and CDR2: GTSNPN and SVGIG (reference sequence). The length of the CDR3 is 14 residues. V was shortened by 5 bases and J by 0 bases, with 13 bases between the two germline ends. In DNA form, the CDR3 reads TGTGCCTGGGTTGTCGGAGGCCTGAACACTGAAGCTTTCTTT. It yields the protein CAWVVGGLNTEAFF.

This chain connects TRBV5-4 to TRBJ1-2; 7 bases agree with TRBD1. Germline CDR1 SGHNT, CDR2 YYREEE (reference sequence). This CDR3 has 19 amino acids. Trimming cost V 0 bases and J 0 bases; bases outside gene matches: 14. The CDR3 spells CASSLVLSTGWPSNYGYTF. CDR3 DNA: TGTGCCAGCAGCTTGGTATTATCGACAGGGTGGCCCTCTAACTATGGCTACACCTTC.

The rearrangement joins TRBV18 to TRBJ1-1, with D tentatively TRBD1 (5 bases). This CDR3 is 16 amino acids long. The germline V gene has CDR1 KGHSH and CDR2 LQKENI. V gave up 2 bases and J gave up 3 bases, with 16 bases separating them. CDR3 sequence (DNA): TGTGCCAGCTCACCATTGGGCGGGAGGGGCGACACTGAAGCTTTCTTT. This translates into CASSPLGGRGDTEAFF.

The chain links TRBV19 to TRBJ2-3, with 8 bases aligning to TRBD1. The CDR3 is 13 residues long. CDR1 is LNHDA, CDR2 SQIVND, per germline (reference sequence). The V and J ends lost 8 bases and 0 bases, in that order; junction bases with no gene match: 1. The CDR3 reads CASDRGSTDTQYF. CDR3 DNA: TGTGCCAGTGACAGGGGAAGCACAGATACGCAGTATTTT.

This rearrangement joins TRBV27 to TRBJ1-2; the D gene is possibly TRBD1 (6 bases). In germline, CDR1 is MNHEY, CDR2 SMNVEV (reference sequence). V was clipped by 3 bases and J by 4 bases, with 21 bases between them. This CDR3 is 17 amino acids long. CDR3 in amino acids: CASSLVSAGVSPYGYTF. CDR3 DNA: TGTGCCAGCAGTTTGGTTTCCGCAGGGGTTTCCCCCTATGGCTACACCTTC.

The chain joins TRBV6-5 to TRBJ1-2, with D perhaps TRBD1 (5 bases). The CDR3 sequence is 12 residues long. CDR1 is MNHEY, CDR2 SVGAGI, per germline. The ends were cut back, 6 bases at V and 6 bases at J, with 11 bases in the middle. The DNA for the CDR3 is TGTGCCAGCAGACGGGGGACGGATGGCTACACCTTC. This gives the protein CASRRGTDGYTF.